The clone carrying this T cell receptor beta chain was recorded many times. Its specificity is unknown. This record comes from a study of T cells after yellow fever vaccination. Overall study results and limits: A large majority of primary-vaccination clones showed up again after the booster (about 97% CD4, around 85% CD8). A weaker secondary response peaked on day 5, the primary on day 15. The study noted that FACS-sorted repertoires could contain abundant clonotypes contaminating from the bulk population.

With 4 bases removed from V and 4 bases from J, the gap between germline ends came to 7 bases. Germline V gene sequence: CDR1 LNHNV, CDR2 YYDKDF (reference sequence). The CDR3 covers 13 residues. 5'RACE template switching generated TCR cDNA, adding a universal primer site and UMIs. TCRdb used MiXCR to reprocess the 5' RACE reads, holding one entry per CDR3 protein. This sample has 200,000 to 300,000 distinct CDR3 sequences, with roughly 3.5% found just once. The chain employs TRBV15 and TRBJ2-2; D is unclear. Sequencing used PBMCs, obtained 15 days after the yellow fever booster vaccination. The TCR originated in a man between 18 and 35 years old who received the YFV17D yellow fever vaccine. CDR3 sequence reads: CATSTLGTGELFF. As DNA, the CDR3 is TGTGCCACCAGCACACTTGGCACCGGGGAGCTGTTTTTT.